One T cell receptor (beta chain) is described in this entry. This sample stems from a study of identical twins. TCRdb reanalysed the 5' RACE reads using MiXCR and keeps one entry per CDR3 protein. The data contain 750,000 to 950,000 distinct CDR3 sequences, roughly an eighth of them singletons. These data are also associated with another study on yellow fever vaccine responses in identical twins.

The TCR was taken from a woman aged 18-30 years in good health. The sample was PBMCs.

The CDR3 here is CSATGPSTGELFF. Here the CDR3 DNA reads TGCAGTGCTACCGGGCCCTCCACGGGGGAGCTGTTTTTT. The gene calls are TRBV20-1 and TRBJ2-2; D uncertain. Germline assignment: CDR1 DFQATT and CDR2 SNEGSKA (reference sequence). CDR3 length: 13 amino acids. Trimming left V 4 bases short and J 8 bases short, with 14 bases between.